The 26 T cell receptor beta chains presented below share a single source sample, sequenced in a study of patients and donors after allogeneic stem cell transplantation. One entry per CDR3 protein, called by TCRdb with MiXCR from the RT-PCR reads. The sample shows approximately 90,000 distinct CDR3 sequences, around 5% of them seen only once. The sample comprised blood, either unsorted or a sorted T cell fraction (not recorded which). The receptor source for this set is a human donor who was either an allogeneic HSCT recipient or a stem cell or donor lymphocyte infusion donor (not recorded which). It is not recorded whose cells these are; they may come from a transplant donor.

V is TRBV28 and J is TRBJ2-5; no clear D gene. The ends were cut back, 4 bases at V and 5 bases at J, with 17 bases in the middle. CDR3 length: 15 amino acids. Germline CDR1 is MDHEN and CDR2 is SYDVKM. The DNA of the CDR3 is TGTGCCAGCAGTTCTTACGGGCCCAGGTGGGAGACCCAGTACTTC. This encodes CASSSYGPRWETQYF.

The CDR3: CASSSPGGGSYGYTF. CDR3 DNA: TGTGCCAGCAGCTCACCCGGCGGGGGAAGCTATGGCTACACCTTC. The rearrangement links TRBV11-3 to TRBJ1-2; D possibly corresponds to TRBD1 (5 bases). V dropped 4 bases and J dropped 4 bases, with 16 bases sitting between them. Germline V gene lookup returns CDR1 SGHNT and CDR2 YENEEA. The CDR3 runs 15 residues. Complete variable domain (other parts from reference TRBV11-3 and TRBJ1-2): EAGVVQSPRYKIIEKKQPVAFWCNPISGHNTLYWYLQNLGQGPELLIRYENEEAVDDSQLPKDRFSAERLKGVDSTLKIQPAELGDSAVYLCASSSPGGGSYGYTFGSGTRLTVV.

This clonotype was observed at least ten times. A read error is possible here, since a much larger clone lies one base away. The rearrangement joins TRBV9 to TRBJ2-5; 13 bases agree with TRBD2. The ends lost 4 bases at V and 2 bases at J; junction bases unmatched: 2. CDR3 length: 15 residues. The germline CDR1 and CDR2 sequences are SGDLS and YYNGEE. CDR3 amino acids: CASSTGLAGQETQYF. CDR3 coding DNA: TGTGCCAGCAGCACGGGACTAGCGGGACAAGAGACCCAGTACTTC.

This clonotype occurred many times. The chain links TRBV5-1 to TRBJ2-2; TRBD2 matches 8 bases. CDR1 SGHRS and CDR2 YFSETQ come from the germline V gene. There are 15 residues in the CDR3. V shed 3 bases and J 1 base; nucleotides not matched to a gene: 2. CDR3 coding DNA: TGCGCCAGCAGCTCTAGCGGGCTGAACACCGGGGAGCTGTTTTTT. Its translation: CASSSSGLNTGELFF.

The J gene is TRBJ1-2, the V gene TRBV5-4, with D tentatively TRBD1 (6 bases). The V end lost 5 bases, the J end lost 5 bases, and 13 bases lay between the germline ends. The CDR3 length is 13 residues. Germline-derived CDR1 and CDR2 are SGHNT and YYREEE (reference sequence). The CDR3 DNA follows: TGTGCCAGCAGTACTGACAGGATTTATGGCTACACCTTC. Its translation is CASSTDRIYGYTF.

In this sample, this clonotype turned up many times. The chain employs TRBV20-1 and TRBJ2-3, with 11 nucleotides matching TRBD2. Germline trimming cut 2 bases from V and 12 bases from J; bases unmatched to any gene: 7. Germline V gives CDR1 DFQATT, CDR2 SNEGSKA (reference sequence). The CDR3 loop spans 13 amino acids. Here the CDR3 DNA reads TGCAGTGCTAGATCGGCTAGCGGGGGGATACAGTATTTT. Amino acids: CSARSASGGIQYF.

This clonotype occurred a few times. The V call is TRBV5-6, the J call TRBJ2-3; D gene uncertain. Trimming took 0 bases from V and 3 from J, leaving 11 bases between them. The V gene's germline CDR1 is SGHDT and CDR2 YYEEEE. The CDR3 is 15 amino acids. The CDR3 region is CASSLGGIQTDTQYF. CDR3 DNA: TGTGCCAGCAGCTTGGGAGGAATCCAAACAGATACGCAGTATTTT.

The J gene is TRBJ2-7, the V gene TRBV7-3; 12 bases agree with TRBD2. Germline V gene data show CDR1 as SGHTA and CDR2 as FQGTGA. CDR3 length: 18 residues. J was trimmed by 2 bases and V by 5 bases; bases with no gene match: 13. CDR3 sequence: CASSDGTSGQTVTYEQYF. The CDR3 nucleotides read TGTGCCAGCAGCGACGGGACTAGCGGGCAAACGGTAACCTACGAGCAGTACTTC.

Comment on this clonotype: Since a much larger clone is just one base distant, this may be a read error. V usage is TRBV5-1 and J usage is TRBJ2-7; 7 bases agree with TRBD1. The CDR3 sequence is 16 residues long. Germline V gene lookup returns CDR1 SGHRS and CDR2 YFSETQ. CDR3 nucleotides: TGCGCCAACAGCTCCAGACCGGGACAGCTCTCCTACGAGCAGTACTTC. Its protein product is CANSSRPGQLSYEQYF.

This clonotype showed up many times. The chain carries TRBV5-1 and TRBJ1-4; tentatively, D is TRBD1 (6 bases). Germline lookup yields CDR1 SGHRS and CDR2 YFSETQ. The CDR3 extends over 16 amino acids. V was pared by 4 bases and J by 7 bases, with 20 bases between. This CDR3 is CASSNRASGGGEKLFF. For the CDR3, the DNA is TGCGCCAGCAGCAACCGGGCCTCGGGAGGGGGTGAAAAACTGTTTTTT. Together with reference TRBV5-1 and TRBJ1-4, the CDR3 gives the full variable domain: KAGVTQTPRYLIKTRGQQVTLSCSPISGHRSVSWYQQTPGQGLQFLFEYFSETQRNKGNFPGRFSGRQFSNSRSEMNVSTLELGDSALYLCASSNRASGGGEKLFFGSGTQLSVL.

This clonotype was recorded at least ten times. In DNA form, the CDR3 reads TGTGCCAGCAGCCACCGGGACAGGAACACTGAAGCTTTCTTT. It specifies CASSHRDRNTEAFF. The chain employs TRBV14 and TRBJ1-1; 7 nucleotides line up with TRBD1. With V trimmed by 3 bases and J by 1 base, 2 bases remained unmatched. This CDR3 region has 14 residues. Germline assignment: CDR1 SGHDN and CDR2 FVKESK.

The table lists this clonotype with many counts. This rearrangement joins TRBV7-3 to TRBJ2-1, with D possibly being TRBD1 (5 bases). The CDR3 spans 14 residues. Germline CDR1 is SGHTA and CDR2 is FQGTGA. V was trimmed by 3 bases and J by 4 bases, leaving 10 bases between them. The CDR3: CASSFDRNYNEQFF. The DNA for the CDR3 is TGTGCCAGCAGCTTTGACAGAAATTACAATGAGCAGTTCTTC. Looking up the rest from reference TRBV7-3 and TRBJ2-1 gives the full variable domain: GAGVSQTPSNKVTEKGKYVELRCDPISGHTALYWYRQSLGQGPEFLIYFQGTGAADDSGLPNDRFFAVRPEGSVSTLKIQRTERGDSAVYLCASSFDRNYNEQFFGPGTRLTVL.

This clonotype came up many times. The chain couples TRBV27 to TRBJ2-3; 8 positions match TRBD2. Per germline, CDR1 MNHEY and CDR2 SMNVEV (reference sequence). The junction had 11 bases not matched to a gene; V was cut back by 7 bases and J by 2 bases. The CDR3 runs 16 residues. The CDR3 here is CASTKSGTRYTDTQYF. As DNA, the CDR3 is TGTGCCAGCACCAAATCCGGGACTAGATACACAGATACGCAGTATTTT.

This clonotype was counted at least ten times. The chain combines TRBV6-1 with TRBJ1-5; no reliable D call. This CDR3 is built from 15 residues. Trimming left V 10 bases short and J 0 bases short, with 16 bases between. Germline V CDR1 and CDR2: MNHNS, SASEGT. The CDR3 DNA reads TGTGCCACCTTACCGGGCAGTGCTAGCAATCAGCCCCAGCATTTT. This gives the protein CATLPGSASNQPQHF.

The chain employs TRBV11-2 and TRBJ1-3, with D tentatively TRBD1 (5 bases). Trimming removed 0 bases at V and 1 base at J, with 7 bases between. Per the germline V gene, CDR1 is SGHAT and CDR2 is FQNNGV. This CDR3 is 15 amino acids long. The CDR3 region has the DNA TGTGCCAGCAGCTTAGAACCAGGGTCTGGAAACACCATATATTTT. As protein: CASSLEPGSGNTIYF.

This clonotype was counted ten times or more. V and J are TRBV6-1 and TRBJ2-1; 10 bases agree with TRBD1. Germline V gene sequence: CDR1 MNHNS, CDR2 SASEGT. The CDR3 sequence is 14 residues long. V lost 6 bases, J lost 8 bases, and 7 bases stayed unmatched. CDR3 in amino acids: CASSAGQGIHEQFF. CDR3 sequence (DNA): TGTGCCAGCAGCGCGGGACAGGGGATTCATGAGCAGTTCTTC.

This clonotype was counted many times. This chain links TRBV6-1 with TRBJ2-5; 8 nucleotides line up with TRBD1. Unmatched junction bases numbered 9, after V lost 5 bases and J lost 4 bases. Germline-derived CDR1 and CDR2 are MNHNS and SASEGT. The CDR3 extends over 15 amino acids. CDR3 region: CASSPRLDRGETQYF. The CDR3 DNA sequence: TGTGCCAGCAGTCCCCGACTAGACAGGGGAGAGACCCAGTACTTC.

This clonotype was seen at least ten times. The chain carries TRBV29-1 and TRBJ2-3; 15 bases align to TRBD2. Germline CDR1 SQVTM, CDR2 ANQGSEA. V lost 5 bases and J lost 10; bases outside the gene matches: 10. This CDR3 is 15 amino acids long. In nucleotides, the CDR3 is TGCAGCGTTCACCGGACTAGCGGGGGGGCGGAACCGCAGTATTTT. Translating gives CSVHRTSGGAEPQYF.

Many counts were recorded for this clonotype. The chain uses TRBV12-3 or TRBV12-4 and TRBJ2-1, with TRBD1 matching over 10 bases. Germline trimming cut 4 bases from V and 3 bases from J; bases unmatched to any gene: 6. CDR3 length: 16 amino acids. In nucleotides, the CDR3 is TGTGCCAGCAGTTGGGGGGACAGGGGTTACTACAATGAGCAGTTCTTC. Translation: CASSWGDRGYYNEQFF.

The chain uses TRBV6-5 and TRBJ2-3, with TRBD2 matching over 7 bases. The CDR3 is made up of 15 amino acids. Trimming at V came to 2 bases and at J to 0 bases, leaving 2 bases not matched to a gene. CDR1 MNHEY and CDR2 SVGAGI come from the germline V gene. The CDR3 DNA reads TGTGCCAGCAGTTACGGGGGGGTTAGCACAGATACGCAGTATTTT. It specifies CASSYGGVSTDTQYF.

This clonotype has ten or more counts. The J gene is TRBJ2-2, the V gene TRBV20-1; weak D call: TRBD1 (6 bases). CDR3 size: 14 residues. Trimming removed 4 bases at V and 3 bases at J, with 12 bases between. Germline lookup yields CDR1 DFQATT and CDR2 SNEGSKA (reference sequence). The CDR3 DNA reads as TGCAGTGCTACGACAGGTCGTGACACCGGGGAGCTGTTTTTT. Translated: CSATTGRDTGELFF.

This clonotype was observed at least ten times. The chain employs TRBV20-1 and TRBJ2-4; 8 nucleotides line up with TRBD1. Germline V gene lookup returns CDR1 DFQATT and CDR2 SNEGSKA (reference sequence). This CDR3 spans 14 amino acids. With V trimmed by 6 bases and J by 3 bases, 7 bases remained unmatched. The CDR3 spells CSAPGQGHKNIQYF. CDR3 nucleotide sequence: TGCAGTGCGCCCGGACAGGGACACAAAAACATTCAGTACTTC.

This clonotype was recorded at least ten times. The rearrangement links TRBV11-1 to TRBJ2-2; 11 bases are a match to TRBD2. The ends lost 4 bases at V and 0 bases at J; junction bases unmatched: 1. Per germline, CDR1 SGHAT and CDR2 FQDESV (reference sequence). CDR3 length: 16 residues. The CDR3 coding sequence is TGTGCCAGCAGCTCTAGCGGGGGGTCGAACACCGGGGAGCTGTTTTTT. Amino acid sequence: CASSSSGGSNTGELFF.

This clonotype has ten or more counts. The gene calls are TRBV5-6 and TRBJ1-1; unclear D gene. V was cut by 0 bases and J by 6 bases, with 9 bases left in between. This CDR3 region has 13 residues. CDR1 and CDR2 from the germline V gene are SGHDT and YYEEEE. The CDR3 spells CASSLAAASEAFF. The CDR3 DNA reads TGTGCCAGCAGCTTGGCGGCAGCCTCTGAAGCTTTCTTT. The full variable domain, rest sourced from reference TRBV5-6 and TRBJ1-1, is DAGVTQSPTHLIKTRGQQVTLRCSPKSGHDTVSWYQQALGQGPQFIFQYYEEEERQRGNFPDRFSGHQFPNYSSELNVNALLLGDSALYLCASSLAAASEAFFGQGTRLTVV.

The chain combines TRBV12-2 with TRBJ1-2; the table gives TRBD1 as D, unverified against the DNA. TRBV12-2 is labeled a pseudogene. The CDR3 has 16 residues. The CDR3 is CASRLGGTGDNYGYTF. DNA of the CDR3: TGTGCAAGTCGCTTAGGGGGGACAGGGGATAACTATGGCTACACCTTC.

As regards this clonotype: At one boundary the junction diverges from the germline segment, which might be a read error. This chain uses TRBV11-2 with TRBJ1-1; D possibly corresponds to TRBD1 (5 bases). Germline CDR1 and CDR2: SGHAT and FQNNGV. The CDR3 spans 15 residues. This CDR3 is CASSTRGAGSTEVFF. CDR3 in DNA: TGTGCCAGCAGCACCCGAGGGGCAGGGAGCACTGAAGTTTTCTTT.